This T cell receptor beta chain was identified in a study of blood T cells in healthy people across ages. Study-level background: The template switching approach captured approximately one barcoded beta molecule for every two T cells.

Using a J-beta primer mix together with a sample-barcoded 5' primer, a second PCR was run for about 7 to 12 cycles. TCRdb independently ran MiXCR on the 5' RACE reads; one entry per CDR3 protein. The table has more than 800,000 distinct CDR3 sequences, 45% seen once. J gave up 7 bases and V 6 bases, and 18 bases lay outside the gene matches. The CDR3 sequence is 19 residues long. The germline CDR1 and CDR2 sequences are MNHNS and SASEGT. This sequence joins TRBV6-1 and TRBJ2-1, with TRBD2 identical over 13 bases. The sample was blood. The sequence derives from a woman aged 55-70 years in good health. CDR3 DNA sequence: TGTGCCAGCAGCGATACTAGCGGGAGGGCCCCCAGCTCGTGGAATGAGCAGTTCTTC. Translated, it gives CASSDTSGRAPSSWNEQFF.